This entry lists 2 T cell receptor beta chains sequenced from one sample in a study of blood T cells in healthy people across ages. The second PCR ran roughly 6 to 11 cycles with a sample-barcoded 5' primer and J-beta primers. TCRdb recomputed calls from the 5' RACE reads with MiXCR, one row per CDR3 protein. Found here are about a million distinct CDR3 sequences, 30% to 40% of them singletons; the top ten hold about 12%. Material: blood. The receptor source for this set is a young man in good health.

This clonotype showed up just a few times. V usage is TRBV27 and J usage is TRBJ1-5, with D unresolved. CDR1 is MNHEY and CDR2 is SMNVEV in the germline V gene (reference sequence). The V end was cut by 5 bases, the J end by 0 bases, with 8 bases between. There are 14 residues in the CDR3. The CDR3 region is CASSLRSSNQPQHF. In DNA, the CDR3 is TGTGCCAGCAGTCTCAGGAGTAGCAATCAGCCCCAGCATTTT.

This clonotype was detected only a few times. The V call is TRBV12-3 or TRBV12-4, the J call TRBJ1-1; 8 bases are a match to TRBD1. This CDR3 has 17 residues. The ends lost 2 bases at V and 1 base at J; junction bases unmatched: 9. CDR3 in DNA: TGTGCCAGCAGTTTACGCCCGGGACAGGTGACGAACACTGAAGCTTTCTTT. Its protein is CASSLRPGQVTNTEAFF.